The entry that follows covers one TCR beta chain sequence. This sample was taken from a study of OX40 agonist ivuxolimab in advanced cancers. For the study at large: Ivuxolimab, an agonistic anti-OX40 (CD134) antibody, was given to patients. The patients received ivuxolimab by intravenous route every 2 weeks at 0.01 to 10 mg/kg.

Profiled with immunoSEQ multiplex PCR; TCRdb holds only in-frame clones, not every one. The table lists around 53,000 clones, roughly nine tenths of them singletons. From germline, CDR1 is SNHLY and CDR2 FYNNEI. J gave up 0 bases and V 5 bases, and 3 bases lay outside the gene matches. The CDR3 loop spans 14 amino acids. The sequencing here drew on CD4+ or CD8+ T cells sorted from blood, taken in a trial of the OX40 agonist ivuxolimab. This rearrangement joins TRBV2 to TRBJ1-1; 7 nucleotides agree with TRBD1. The receptor was isolated from an adult with an advanced solid tumor such as melanoma, head and neck, liver or kidney cancer. In DNA, the CDR3 is TGTGCCAGCAGTTGGGACAGCATGAACACTGAAGCTTTCTTT. Translation: CASSWDSMNTEAFF.